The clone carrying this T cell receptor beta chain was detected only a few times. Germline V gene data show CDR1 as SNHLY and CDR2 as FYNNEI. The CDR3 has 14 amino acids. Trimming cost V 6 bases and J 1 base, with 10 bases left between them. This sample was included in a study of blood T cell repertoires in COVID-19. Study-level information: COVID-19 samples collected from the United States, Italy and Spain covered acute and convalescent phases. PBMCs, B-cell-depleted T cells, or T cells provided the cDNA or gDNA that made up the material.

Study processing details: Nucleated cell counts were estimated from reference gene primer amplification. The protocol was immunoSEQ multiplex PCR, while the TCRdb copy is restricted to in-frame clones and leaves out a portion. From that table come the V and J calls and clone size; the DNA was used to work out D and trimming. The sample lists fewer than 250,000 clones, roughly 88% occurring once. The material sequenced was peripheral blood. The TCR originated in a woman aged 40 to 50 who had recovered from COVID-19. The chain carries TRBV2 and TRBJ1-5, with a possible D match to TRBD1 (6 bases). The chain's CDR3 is CASSQQGSNQPQHF. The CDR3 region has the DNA TGTGCCAGCAGCCAACAGGGAAGCAATCAGCCCCAGCATTTT.